The 9 T cell receptor beta chains reported below all come from one sample, sequenced in a study of graft-versus-host responses after intestinal transplantation. The table came from immunoSEQ multiplex PCR; TCRdb's copy has only in-frame clones and leaves some out. The sample consists of tens of thousands of clones, about 90% of them appearing once. Sample: PBMCs, taken 26 days after transplant. These receptors were collected from a human patient who received an intestinal transplant, so some T cells may come from the graft donor.

The chain recombines TRBV5-4 with TRBJ2-1; D uncertain. Germline V lookup: CDR1 SGHNT, CDR2 YYREEE (reference sequence). The V gene lost 0 bases and the J gene lost 5 bases, with 6 bases spanning the gap. The CDR3 spans 13 residues. The CDR3, as DNA: TGTGCCAGCAGCTTGGCTCCGGACAATGAGCAGTTCTTC. It encodes CASSLAPDNEQFF.

The chain uses TRBV5-4 and TRBJ2-3; 7 bases align to TRBD2. The CDR3 sequence is 15 residues long. V was pared by 1 base and J by 2 bases, with 4 bases of the junction left unmatched. From germline, CDR1 is SGHNT and CDR2 YYREEE (reference sequence). The CDR3 DNA follows: TGTGCCAGCAGCTTGCGGGGGGTGTTCACAGATACGCAGTATTTT. This sequence encodes CASSLRGVFTDTQYF.

V gene TRBV27 combines with J gene TRBJ2-7; 8 nucleotides agree with TRBD2. The CDR3 is made up of 13 amino acids. The germline V gene has CDR1 MNHEY and CDR2 SMNVEV (reference sequence). V trimming: 5 bases; J trimming: 6 bases; junction bases outside the gene matches: 6. The DNA of the CDR3 is TGTGCCAGCAGTCCGGGACTAGGGGCCGAGCAGTACTTC. It codes for CASSPGLGAEQYF.

The chain joins TRBV11-2 to TRBJ2-7, with TRBD1 as a possible D gene (5 bases). V was trimmed by 5 bases and J by 4 bases, leaving 9 bases between them. The length of the CDR3 is 12 residues. The V gene's germline CDR1 is SGHAT and CDR2 FQNNGV. The CDR3 coding sequence is TGTGCCAGCAGCCCGAAGGGGTACGAGCAGTACTTC. This encodes CASSPKGYEQYF.

J is TRBJ2-1 and V is TRBV4-3; 8 bases are a match to TRBD1. This CDR3 is 15 amino acids long. Germline V lookup: CDR1 LGHNA, CDR2 YSLEER. The ends lost 4 bases at V and 8 bases at J; junction bases unmatched: 10. The CDR3 loop reads CASSPTVDRGHEQFF. The CDR3 DNA reads TGCGCCAGCAGCCCCACAGTCGACAGGGGTCATGAGCAGTTCTTC.

This rearrangement joins TRBV7-9 to TRBJ2-7, with D possibly matching TRBD1 (5 bases). Germline CDR1 reads SEHNR; CDR2 reads FQNEAQ (reference sequence). Trimming took 5 bases from V and 2 from J, leaving 10 bases between them. The CDR3 totals 13 residues. CDR3 sequence reads: CASSPDRTYEQYV. Here the CDR3 DNA reads TGTGCCAGCAGCCCAGACAGAACCTACGAGCAGTACGTC.

This clone was recorded once. This chain uses TRBV28 with TRBJ1-2, with D perhaps TRBD1 (6 bases). V shed 1 base and J shed 2 bases, with 11 bases lying between them. Germline lookup yields CDR1 MDHEN and CDR2 SYDVKM. The CDR3 totals 15 residues. The DNA of the CDR3 is TGTGCCAGCAGTTTATATCCAGGGGACAACTATGGCTACACCTTC. Protein product: CASSLYPGDNYGYTF.

This rearrangement joins TRBV28 to TRBJ2-3, with 11 bases aligning to TRBD2. In germline, CDR1 is MDHEN, CDR2 SYDVKM. Germline trimming cut 5 bases from V and 2 bases from J; bases unmatched to any gene: 6. The CDR3 has 16 amino acids. CDR3 sequence (DNA): TGTGCCAGCAGTCTCCTACTAGCGGGGGACACAGATACGCAGTATTTT. Protein: CASSLLLAGDTDTQYF.

The chain is built from TRBV29-1 and TRBJ2-5; tentatively, D is TRBD1 (6 bases). The CDR3 contains 15 residues. V lost 7 bases and J 2 bases, leaving 20 bases between the germline ends. The V gene's germline CDR1 is SQVTM and CDR2 ANQGSEA. The DNA of the CDR3 is TGCAGCGCCGATATTTGGGGGCCCCAACAAGAGACCCAGTACTTC. Protein product: CSADIWGPQQETQYF.